This TCR beta chain was captured in a study of sequential checkpoint blockade in melanoma. Study-wide background: About 90 pretreatment tumor DNA samples were TCRβ immunosequenced. After nivolumab or ipilimumab alone, about two dozen patients had week-13 rebiopsies.

The table came from immunoSEQ multiplex PCR; TCRdb's copy has only in-frame clones and leaves some out. Here the sample spans about 5,500 clones, 35% to 50% being singletons. Treatment of the sample: randomized to nivolumab then ipilimumab (arm A) or the reverse (arm B). No patient had prior DNA-damaging chemotherapy. This clone was seen more than once but under ten times. The length of the CDR3 is 15 residues. Germline V CDR1 and CDR2: SGHNT, YENEEA. The V end lost 5 bases, the J end lost 6 bases, and 18 bases lay between the germline ends. The chain employs TRBV11-3 and TRBJ2-3, with no clear D. The sequenced sample was tumor tissue (inferred from file names), obtained from a patient given nivolumab and ipilimumab in sequence. The sequence came from a human donor with melanoma. The chain's CDR3 is CASSDSLRRSDTQYF. CDR3 sequence (DNA): TGTGCCAGCAGCGATTCCTTAAGGCGTTCGGATACGCAGTATTTT. Full variable domain (remainder filled in from reference TRBV11-3 and TRBJ2-3): EAGVVQSPRYKIIEKKQPVAFWCNPISGHNTLYWYLQNLGQGPELLIRYENEEAVDDSQLPKDRFSAERLKGVDSTLKIQPAELGDSAVYLCASSDSLRRSDTQYFGPGTRLTVL.